The 13 T cell receptor beta chains below were found in one sample sequenced in a study of identical twins. TCRdb fed the 5' RACE reads into MiXCR, producing one record per CDR3 protein. Here the sample spans about 520,000 distinct CDR3 sequences, approximately 22% being singletons. These data also formed part of another study, on T cells expressing NK-cell markers.

The specimen was CD4+ T cells sorted from blood. Receptors were obtained from a woman younger than 30 in good health.

The genes are TRBV7-9 and TRBJ2-2; D possibly corresponds to TRBD1 (5 bases). Trimming left V 6 bases short and J 0 bases short, with 8 bases between. The CDR3 covers 14 residues. Per the germline V gene, CDR1 is SEHNR and CDR2 is FQNEAQ (reference sequence). CDR3 sequence reads: CASRRQPNTGELFF. In DNA, the CDR3 is TGTGCCAGCAGGCGACAGCCGAACACCGGGGAGCTGTTTTTT.

This clonotype was detected once. The rearrangement links TRBV20-1 to TRBJ2-7, with 8 bases matching TRBD2. Germline CDR1 DFQATT, CDR2 SNEGSKA (reference sequence). Trimming cost V 2 bases and J 6 bases; bases outside gene matches: 12. The CDR3 sequence is 15 residues long. In nucleotides, the CDR3 is TGCAGTGCTAGACTAGCGGGCCCCCCAACACCCGAGCAGTACTTC. Its protein is CSARLAGPPTPEQYF.

The CDR3, as DNA: TGTGCCAGCAGGGATAGCGGGACAGGGACAGATACGCAGTATTTT. Protein product: CASRDSGTGTDTQYF. The genes are TRBV6-1 and TRBJ2-3, with D possibly TRBD1 on 9 matching bases. This CDR3 has 15 residues. The germline V gene encodes CDR1 MNHNS and CDR2 SASEGT. V was clipped by 6 bases and J by 3 bases, with 16 bases between them.

This clonotype was counted at least ten times. The V call is TRBV11-2, the J call TRBJ2-7; D ambiguous. This CDR3 contains 14 residues. Trimming pared 0 bases from V and 7 bases from J, leaving 13 bases between. CDR1 and CDR2 from the germline V gene are SGHAT and FQNNGV. CDR3 amino acids: CASSLDPKGREQYF. CDR3 bases: TGTGCCAGCAGCTTAGATCCGAAAGGGCGGGAGCAGTACTTC.

The chain uses TRBV29-1 and TRBJ1-2; no clear D. Germline CDR1 and CDR2: SQVTM and ANQGSEA. Deletions cut 4 bases from V and 2 bases from J, with 5 bases between. CDR3 size: 11 residues. CDR3 bases: TGCAGCGTTGCTGGGAACTATGGCTACACCTTC. This sequence encodes CSVAGNYGYTF.

The genes are TRBV12-3 or TRBV12-4 and TRBJ1-5; D call uncertain. CDR3 length: 13 amino acids. Trimming pared 6 bases from V and 0 bases from J, leaving 6 bases between. The DNA of the CDR3 is TGTGCCAGCAGCCGATATAGCAATCAGCCCCAGCATTTT. Translation gives CASSRYSNQPQHF.

The chain links TRBV11-3 to TRBJ1-1; maybe TRBD1 (5 bases). The CDR3 totals 15 residues. Germline values: CDR1 SGHNT, CDR2 YENEEA. Trimming shortened V by 4 bases and J by 1 base, and 13 bases separated the two germline ends. CDR3 loop: CASSSHRSPNTEAFF. The DNA of the CDR3 is TGTGCCAGCAGCTCCCACAGGAGTCCGAACACTGAAGCTTTCTTT.

This clonotype was observed a few times. V and J are TRBV5-1 and TRBJ1-2; 7 positions agree with TRBD1. CDR3 length: 15 amino acids. The V gene's germline CDR1 is SGHRS and CDR2 YFSETQ. With 4 bases clipped from V and 6 bases from J, the junction kept 12 bases outside the gene matches. The CDR3 sequence is CASSQQAGTVDGYTF. The CDR3 bases are TGCGCCAGCAGCCAACAAGCCGGGACAGTTGATGGCTACACCTTC.

For the CDR3, the DNA is TGTGCCAGCAGTTGGGGGTGGTCTAGCGGGAGTTGGACGAACGAGCAGTACTTC. Translating gives CASSWGWSSGSWTNEQYF. This chain uses TRBV27 with TRBJ2-7, with 10 bases identical to TRBD2. Unmatched junction bases numbered 17, after V lost 4 bases and J lost 5 bases. Germline V gene lookup returns CDR1 MNHEY and CDR2 SMNVEV (reference sequence). The CDR3 spans 18 residues.

This clonotype was counted a few times. This chain links TRBV5-6 with TRBJ2-3; D gene uncertain. Trimming left V 7 bases short and J 2 bases short, with 17 bases between. Germline V gene sequence: CDR1 SGHDT, CDR2 YYEEEE. The CDR3 has 15 residues. The CDR3, as DNA: TGTGCCAGCGGATCCCCTGGCCGTTACACAGATACGCAGTATTTT. Its protein product is CASGSPGRYTDTQYF.

The table lists this clonotype with many counts. The CDR3 loop reads CSASGDTQYF. In nucleotides, the CDR3 is TGCAGTGCTAGTGGGGATACGCAGTATTTT. V is TRBV20-1 and J is TRBJ2-3; D unclear. Trimming shortened V by 3 bases and J by 6 bases, and 4 bases separated the two germline ends. The CDR3 consists of 10 residues. Germline V gene sequence: CDR1 DFQATT, CDR2 SNEGSKA (reference sequence).

The chain has TRBV5-1 and TRBJ2-7; 8 bases map to TRBD2. The CDR3 consists of 14 residues. Germline CDR1 reads SGHRS; CDR2 reads YFSETQ. V lost 4 bases and J lost 6; bases outside the gene matches: 9. The CDR3 region is CASSASSGISEQYF. In DNA form, the CDR3 reads TGCGCCAGCAGCGCGAGTAGCGGGATCAGCGAGCAGTACTTC.

The chain recombines TRBV6-5 with TRBJ2-7, with TRBD2 matching 15 bases. J gave up 3 bases and V 4 bases, and 10 bases lay outside the gene matches. CDR1 MNHEY and CDR2 SVGAGI come from the germline V gene. The CDR3 runs 18 residues. The CDR3 bases are TGTGCCAGCAGTTGGGGACTAGCGGGAGGCATCGGGGTCTACGAGCAGTACTTC. The encoded protein is CASSWGLAGGIGVYEQYF.